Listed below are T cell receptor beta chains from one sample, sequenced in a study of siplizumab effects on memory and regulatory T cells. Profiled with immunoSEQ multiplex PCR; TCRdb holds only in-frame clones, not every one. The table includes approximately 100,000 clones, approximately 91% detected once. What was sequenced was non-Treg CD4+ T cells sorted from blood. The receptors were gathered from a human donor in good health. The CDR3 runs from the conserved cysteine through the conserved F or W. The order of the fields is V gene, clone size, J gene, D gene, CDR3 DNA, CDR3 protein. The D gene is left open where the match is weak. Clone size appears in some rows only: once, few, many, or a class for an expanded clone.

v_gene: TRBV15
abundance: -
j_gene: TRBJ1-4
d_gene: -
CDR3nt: TGTGCCACCAGCATGGGGGGCCGGCAAAAACTGTTTTTT
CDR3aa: CATSMGGRQKLFF

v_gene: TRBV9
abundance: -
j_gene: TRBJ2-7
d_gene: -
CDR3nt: TGTGCCAGCAGCGTAACGGCAGGGGGGGCCTACGAGCAGTACTTC
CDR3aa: CASSVTAGGAYEQYF

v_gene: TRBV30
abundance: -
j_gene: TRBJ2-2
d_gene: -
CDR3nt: TGTGCCTGGAGTCGTCTTGCCGGGGAGCTGTTTTTT
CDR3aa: CAWSRLAGELFF

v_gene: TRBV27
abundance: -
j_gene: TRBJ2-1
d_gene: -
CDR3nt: TGTGCCAGCAGTCTCAGCGGAGGGAGACAGGAGCAGTTCTTC
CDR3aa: CASSLSGGRQEQFF

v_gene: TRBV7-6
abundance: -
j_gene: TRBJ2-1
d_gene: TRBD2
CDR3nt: TGTGCCAGCAGCTTAGTGCCTAGCGGGAGTAATGGTTACAATGAGCAGTTCTTC
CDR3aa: CASSLVPSGSNGYNEQFF

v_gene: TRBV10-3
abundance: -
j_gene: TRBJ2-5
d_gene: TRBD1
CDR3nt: TGTGCCATCAGTCAGCAGCCGGGGACAGGGGGCCTTGAGACCCAGTACTTC
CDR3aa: CAISQQPGTGGLETQYF

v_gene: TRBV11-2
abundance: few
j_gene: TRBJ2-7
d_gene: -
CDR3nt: TGTGCCAGCAGCTTAGAGTCCCGGACGGACAACTCCTACGAGCAGTACTTC
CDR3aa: CASSLESRTDNSYEQYF

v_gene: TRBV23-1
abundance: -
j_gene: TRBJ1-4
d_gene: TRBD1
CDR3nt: TGCGCCAGCAGTCATCCCGAGACACTCAGCAAGGGGGCTTCTAATGAAAAACTGTTTTTT
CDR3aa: CASSHPETLSKGASNEKLFF

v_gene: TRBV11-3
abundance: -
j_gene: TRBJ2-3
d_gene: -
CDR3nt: TGTGCCAGCAGCTTAGGAGGGCGCACAGATACGCAGTATTTT
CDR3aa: CASSLGGRTDTQYF

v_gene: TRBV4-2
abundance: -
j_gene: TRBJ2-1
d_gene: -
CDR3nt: TGTGCCAGCAGCGTGACCGGGACGTTCCACAATGAGCAGTTCTTC
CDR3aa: CASSVTGTFHNEQFF

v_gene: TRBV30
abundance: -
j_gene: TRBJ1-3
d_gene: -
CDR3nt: TGTGCCTGGAGTGTACGGGCGAACTCTGGAAACACCATATATTTT
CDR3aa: CAWSVRANSGNTIYF

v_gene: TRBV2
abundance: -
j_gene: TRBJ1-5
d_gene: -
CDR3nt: TGTGCCAGCTGTCCGGACGTTCGGAGCAATCAGCCCCAGCATTTT
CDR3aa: CASCPDVRSNQPQHF

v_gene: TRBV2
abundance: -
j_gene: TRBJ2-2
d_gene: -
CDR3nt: TGTGCCAGCAGTTACGGACAGCAAACCGGGGAGCTGTTTTTT
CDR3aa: CASSYGQQTGELFF

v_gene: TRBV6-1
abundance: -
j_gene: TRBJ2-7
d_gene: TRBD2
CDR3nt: TGTGCCAGCAGTGAAGCTAGCGGGCTTGGCTACGAGCAGTACTTC
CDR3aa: CASSEASGLGYEQYF

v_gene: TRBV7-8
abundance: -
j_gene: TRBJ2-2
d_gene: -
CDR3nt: TGTGCCAGCAGCTTAATTTCCTACACCGGGGAGCTGTTTTTT
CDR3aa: CASSLISYTGELFF

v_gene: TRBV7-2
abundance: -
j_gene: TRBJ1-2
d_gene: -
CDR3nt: TGTGCCAGCAGCCGTCGGGGTCTTGGCTACACCTTC
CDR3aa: CASSRRGLGYTF

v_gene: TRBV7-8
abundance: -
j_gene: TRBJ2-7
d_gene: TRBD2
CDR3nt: TGTGCCAGCAGCTTATCGCTAGCGGGAGAGCAGTACTTC
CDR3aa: CASSLSLAGEQYF

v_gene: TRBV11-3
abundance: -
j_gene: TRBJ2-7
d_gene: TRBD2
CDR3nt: TGTGCCAGCAAGCGGGATCAAGACTATTACGAGCAGTACTTC
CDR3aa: CASKRDQDYYEQYF

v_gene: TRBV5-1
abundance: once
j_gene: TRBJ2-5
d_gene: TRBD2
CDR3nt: TGCGCCAGCGGGGCGGGACTAGCGGAGGAGGAGACCCAGTACTTC
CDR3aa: CASGAGLAEEETQYF

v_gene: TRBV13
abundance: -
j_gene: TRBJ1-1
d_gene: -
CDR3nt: TGTGCCAGCAGCTCGACAGTGAAGAGGACTGAAGCTTTCTTT
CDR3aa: CASSSTVKRTEAFF

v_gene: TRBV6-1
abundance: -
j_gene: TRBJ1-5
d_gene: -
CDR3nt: TGTGCCAGCAGTGAAGTGGGAGGGGTAGGTCAGCCCCAGCATTTT
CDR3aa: CASSEVGGVGQPQHF

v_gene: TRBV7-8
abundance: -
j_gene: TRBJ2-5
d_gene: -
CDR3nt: TGTGCCAGCAGCTTAGGTGGCTCTCCGGGAGAGACCCAGTACTTC
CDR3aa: CASSLGGSPGETQYF

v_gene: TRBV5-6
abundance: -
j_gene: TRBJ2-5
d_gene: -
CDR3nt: TGTGCCAGCAGCATCAATTACCAAGAGACCCAGTACTTC
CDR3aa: CASSINYQETQYF

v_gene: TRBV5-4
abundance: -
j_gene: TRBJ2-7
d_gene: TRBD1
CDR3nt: TGTGCCAGCAGCGCAATCAGGGGGCGCGGCAACGAGCAGTACTTC
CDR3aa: CASSAIRGRGNEQYF

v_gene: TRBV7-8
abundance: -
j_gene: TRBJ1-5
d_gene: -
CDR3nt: TGTGCCAGCAGCACGCCAGGGGTACGGGATCAGCCCCAGCATTTT
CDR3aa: CASSTPGVRDQPQHF

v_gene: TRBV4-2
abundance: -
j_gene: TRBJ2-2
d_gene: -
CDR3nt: TGTGCCAGCAGCCGGCCCGGGGAGTCCACCGGGGAGCTGTTTTTT
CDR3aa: CASSRPGESTGELFF

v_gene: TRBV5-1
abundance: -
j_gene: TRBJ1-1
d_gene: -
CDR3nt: TGCGCCAGCAGCCCAGAGCAGGCGGGGCTTGCTTTCTTT
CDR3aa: CASSPEQAGLAFF

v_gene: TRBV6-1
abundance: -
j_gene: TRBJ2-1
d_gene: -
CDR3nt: TGTGCCAGCAGTTCCCCCGGCCGATACGTAAATGAGCAGTTCTTC
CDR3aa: CASSSPGRYVNEQFF

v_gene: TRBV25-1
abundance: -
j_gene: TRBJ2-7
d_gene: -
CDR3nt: TGTGCCAGCAGTGAAGTAGGACACCTCTACGAGCAGTACTTC
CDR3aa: CASSEVGHLYEQYF

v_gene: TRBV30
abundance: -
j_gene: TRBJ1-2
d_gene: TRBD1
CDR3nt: TGTGCCCAATACCGACCGGGACAGGGCCTACCTAACTATGGCTACACCTTC
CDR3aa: CAQYRPGQGLPNYGYTF

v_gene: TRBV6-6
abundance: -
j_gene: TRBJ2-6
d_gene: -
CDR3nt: TGTGCCAGCAGTAGCCGGGACTCTGGAGCCAACGTCCTGACTTTC
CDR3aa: CASSSRDSGANVLTF

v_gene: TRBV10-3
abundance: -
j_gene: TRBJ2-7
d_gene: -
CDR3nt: TGTGCCACGCAGTTAAGTAGCGGCTCCTACGAGCAGTACTTC
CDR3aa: CATQLSSGSYEQYF

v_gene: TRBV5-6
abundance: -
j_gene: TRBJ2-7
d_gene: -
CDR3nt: TGTGCCAGCAGCTTGGTGACTCAAGCCTACGAGCAGTACTTC
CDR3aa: CASSLVTQAYEQYF

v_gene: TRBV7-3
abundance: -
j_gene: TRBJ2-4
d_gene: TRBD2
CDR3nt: TGTGCCAGCAGCTTAGGCGGACTAGCGGGAGGGAAAAACATTCAGTACTTC
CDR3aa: CASSLGGLAGGKNIQYF

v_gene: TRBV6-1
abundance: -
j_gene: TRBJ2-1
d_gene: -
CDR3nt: TGTGCCAGCAGTCAAAGCGGAAACTACAATGAGCAGTTCTTC
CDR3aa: CASSQSGNYNEQFF